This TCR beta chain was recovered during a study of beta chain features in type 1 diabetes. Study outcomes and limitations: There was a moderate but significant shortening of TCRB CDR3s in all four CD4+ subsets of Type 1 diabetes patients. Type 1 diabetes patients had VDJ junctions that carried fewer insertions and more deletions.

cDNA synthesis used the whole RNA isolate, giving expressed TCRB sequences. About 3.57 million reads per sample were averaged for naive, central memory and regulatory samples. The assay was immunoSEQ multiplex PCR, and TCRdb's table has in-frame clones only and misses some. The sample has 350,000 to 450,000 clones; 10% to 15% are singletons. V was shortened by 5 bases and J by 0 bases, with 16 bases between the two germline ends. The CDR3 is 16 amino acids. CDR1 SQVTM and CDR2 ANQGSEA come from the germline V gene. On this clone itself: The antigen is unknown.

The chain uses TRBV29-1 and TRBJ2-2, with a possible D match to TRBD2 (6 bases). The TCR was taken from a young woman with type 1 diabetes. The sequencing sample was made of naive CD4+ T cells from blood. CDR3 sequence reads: CSVRPAGLANTGELFF. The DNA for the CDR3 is TGCAGCGTTCGGCCAGCGGGTCTCGCGAACACCGGGGAGCTGTTTTTT.